The next 5 T cell receptor beta chains were all read from a single sample in a study of PD-1 blockade in classical Hodgkin lymphoma. This table comes from immunoSEQ multiplex PCR, and its TCRdb copy is limited to in-frame clones, with some not included. Of around 40,000 clones listed, about 77% are singletons. Every one of the patients relapsed after autologous stem cell transplantation (brentuximab vedotin exposure was variable). Specimen: peripheral blood mononuclear cells (PBMCs), collected at baseline. The receptors shown here come from a human donor with classical Hodgkin lymphoma.

The rearrangement joins TRBV5-1 to TRBJ1-2; 7 positions match TRBD1. J gave up 2 bases and V 0 bases, and 13 bases lay outside the gene matches. In germline, CDR1 is SGHRS, CDR2 YFSETQ. CDR3 length: 18 residues. The CDR3 sequence: CASSLARDTRGPNYGYTF. DNA of the CDR3: TGCGCCAGCAGCTTGGCCCGGGACACGAGGGGGCCAAACTATGGCTACACCTTC.

The CDR3: CASSPEWLSEGGQETQYF. CDR3 bases: TGCGCCAGCAGCCCAGAGTGGCTTTCCGAAGGGGGCCAAGAGACCCAGTACTTC. The chain is built from TRBV4-3 and TRBJ2-5, with D perhaps TRBD1 (6 bases). The CDR3 contains 18 residues. Germline V gene sequence: CDR1 LGHNA, CDR2 YSLEER. V was shortened by 4 bases and J by 1 base, with 22 bases between the two germline ends.

This chain connects TRBV9 to TRBJ2-3; TRBD2 matches 7 bases. The V gene end was trimmed by 0 bases and the J gene end by 4 bases; junction bases not matched to a gene: 2. Per germline, CDR1 SGDLS and CDR2 YYNGEE. CDR3 length: 14 residues. CDR3 DNA sequence: TGTGCCAGCAGCGTAGGTGGGGGGGCAGATACGCAGTATTTT. The encoded protein is CASSVGGGADTQYF.

The chain is built from TRBV7-2 and TRBJ2-1, with D hard to call. The length of the CDR3 is 13 residues. V was cut by 4 bases and J by 8 bases, with 12 bases left in between. Germline lookup yields CDR1 SGHTA and CDR2 FQGNSA. The CDR3 region has the DNA TGTGCCAGCAGCTCAGGCTTAGGCGATGAGCAGTTCTTC. Protein: CASSSGLGDEQFF.

The chain joins TRBV7-2 to TRBJ1-2; TRBD1 matches 7 bases. CDR1 and CDR2 (germline): SGHTA, FQGNSA. V trimming: 1 base; J trimming: 4 bases; junction bases outside the gene matches: 6. This CDR3 is built from 15 residues. The CDR3 DNA reads as TGTGCCAGCAGCTTAGGGGGGACAGCGACCTATGGCTACACCTTC. Its protein is CASSLGGTATYGYTF.